The entry that follows covers one T cell receptor beta chain sequence. Its cognate antigen is unknown. Sequencing was performed with immunoSEQ multiplex PCR; in TCRdb, only in-frame clones are kept and a portion is missing. The sample consists of about 320,000 clones, approximately 93% of them appearing once. V lost 4 bases, J lost 6 bases, and 6 bases stayed unmatched. Germline CDR1 MGHRA, CDR2 YSYEKL. This CDR3 region has 15 residues. These data come from a study of brain T cells in children with intractable seizures. Overall study results and limits: Patients' HCMV serostatus was unknown; virus specificity rests on CDR3 similarity alone. Clones missing pre-surgery may reflect undersampling of that blood sample.

Time point in this sample: blood from clinic visit 5 months post-surgery; TSC patient then seizure free. At least one anti-epileptic drug was given before surgery. The starting material was peripheral blood, obtained around 5 months after surgery. The TCR was taken from a boy under two years old with tuberous sclerosis and intractable seizures. The rearrangement uses TRBV4-1 and TRBJ2-3, with 11 nucleotides matching TRBD2. CDR3 residues: CASSLLRLAGDTQYF. The CDR3, as DNA: TGCGCCAGCAGCCTCCTTCGACTAGCGGGGGATACGCAGTATTTT.